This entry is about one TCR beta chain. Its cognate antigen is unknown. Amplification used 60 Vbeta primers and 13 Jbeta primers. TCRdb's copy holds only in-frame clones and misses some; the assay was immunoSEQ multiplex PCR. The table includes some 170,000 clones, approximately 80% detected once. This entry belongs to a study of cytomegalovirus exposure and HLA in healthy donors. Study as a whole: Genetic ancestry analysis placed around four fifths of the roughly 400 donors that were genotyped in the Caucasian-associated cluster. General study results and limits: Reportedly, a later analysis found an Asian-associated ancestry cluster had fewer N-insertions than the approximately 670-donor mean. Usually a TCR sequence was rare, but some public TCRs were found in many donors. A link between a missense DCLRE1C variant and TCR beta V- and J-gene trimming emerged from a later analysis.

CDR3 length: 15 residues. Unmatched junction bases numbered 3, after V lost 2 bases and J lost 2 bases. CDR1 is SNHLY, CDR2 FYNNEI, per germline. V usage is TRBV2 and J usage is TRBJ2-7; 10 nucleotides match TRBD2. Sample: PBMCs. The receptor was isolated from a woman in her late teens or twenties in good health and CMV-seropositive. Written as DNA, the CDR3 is TGTGCCAGCAGTGAAATTCTAGCGGGGGCCTACGAGCAGTACTTC. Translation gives CASSEILAGAYEQYF.